The source of this T cell receptor (beta chain) is a study of cytomegalovirus exposure and HLA in healthy donors (dated by TCRdb to 2017 to 2019). For the study in its entirety: In an earlier analysis of some 610 of the donors, approximately 260 Gb of sequence data and 100 million or so unique TCR beta sequences from about 190 million T cells were reported. An early release that covered about 600 HLA-typed donors contained around 300 gigabases of sequencing data and about 84 million unique TCR sequences. The genetic ancestry cluster associated with self-reported Caucasian donors included over 80% of the 350 to 500 genotyped donors. The aim of the study was to test whether cataloging public T cell receptors could identify signatures of past pathogen exposure. The study profiled the T cell repertoires of hundreds of subjects by immunosequencing and related them to cytomegalovirus serostatus. Besides the first cohort of roughly 700 subjects, a separate validation cohort made up of roughly 130 different subjects was used. To predict cytomegalovirus infection status, the study brought together high-throughput TCR immunosequencing, statistical association of individual TCRs with disease status, and machine learning. To study patterns of TCR occurrence, a later analysis re-analyzed previously published TCR beta repertoires from around 660 donors and added high-resolution HLA genotyping. Rather than drawing on any new phenotypic data, the later analysis identified candidate immune exposures from TCR beta sequences and the way those sequences occurred across donors. In an earlier analysis of 587 of the donors, high-throughput TCR beta sequencing was used to judge whether each TCR beta V gene segment behaved as functional or pseudogenic. Donor age, sex, ethnicity and CMV serostatus were compiled together with the repertoire data. In a later genetic analysis, genome-wide SNP genotypes for about 65% of the 666 donors were used, and that subset was treated as a discovery cohort. Every discovery cohort repertoire had been produced on one sequencing platform. Class I and class II HLA loci were covered by the typing at four-digit resolution. Typing coverage differed by locus: A, B, C, DRB1 and DQB1 were typed in roughly 629-630 donors, DQA1 in about 510, DPA1 in some 600, and DPB1 in roughly 450. Roughly five DR-DQ haplotypes were handled as single units for association and clustering because linkage in the cohort was strong. Across approximately 400 genotyped donors of the cohort, an average of about 240,000 unique TCR beta nucleotide sequences per donor were sequenced, and 15% to 20% of those sequences were non-productive.

With regard to this clone: It lacks a known antigen. No much larger clonotype is one base removed from it; base qualities were not supplied.

Looking up the germline V gene yields CDR1 MDHEN and CDR2 SYDVKM. There are 14 amino acids in the CDR3, from cysteine to phenylalanine inclusive. Only the CDR3 part of the read is kept: 42 bases, read in frame from the first base. From V the trimming removes 8 bases and from J it removes 3 bases, while the gene matches leave 3 bases of the junction unaccounted for. Library prep was done by the immunoSEQ multiplex PCR assay. For the multiplex PCR, a mixture combining 60 forward primers for TCR Vbeta segments and 13 reverse primers for TCR Jbeta segments was used. The CDR3 region of rearranged TCR beta genes was amplified from genomic DNA with a multiplex PCR assay. On the Illumina HiSeq System, the amplified TCR beta libraries were sequenced as 87-base-pair reads. Concerning the study's data processing: A later analysis tallied roughly 78 million unique TCR beta chains across the 660 or so repertoires, and approximately 12 million of those chains were shared by two or more donors. Raw reads were error-corrected and collapsed into unique sequences by a nearest-neighbor algorithm in which closely related sequences were merged to remove PCR and sequencing errors. V, D and J gene segments were assigned by aligning CDR3 sequences to IMGT reference sequences. For a sequence to be retained, a match of at least six nucleotides was required to both a V gene segment and a J gene segment. Rearrangements were classified as productive when the CDR3 lacked stop codons and remained in frame with V and J, and all other rearrangements were classified as non-productive. CDR3 was defined by IMGT convention, running from the second conserved V-encoded cysteine to the conserved J-encoded phenylalanine. Sequences without an unambiguous match to a single V gene segment were excluded from the earlier analysis of a few hundred of the donors. In an earlier analysis of 450 to 750 of the donors, a V segment was called functional when productive rearrangements were above 56.7%, and segregating when the standard deviation between donors exceeded 5%. A statistical classification framework was built for diagnosing cytomegalovirus status from the catalog of TCR beta chain sequences. In a later analysis, TCR nucleotide sequences were compared against IMGT/GENE-DB human TR gene sequences so that V and J genes could be assigned. Using the TCRdist pipeline, a later analysis assigned CDR3 sequences along with most-parsimonious VDJ recombination scenarios. In a later analysis, each TCR beta chain was defined by its CDR3 amino acid sequence together with its V-gene family, and reads lacking a unique V-gene family were excluded. In a later analysis, 500 to 650 highly shared, low-generation-probability nucleotide sequences were removed to address suspected cross-contamination and a sequencing artifact. For each public chain, a later analysis derived a clonal expansion index from normalized ranks of inferred template counts within each repertoire. Generation probabilities in a later analysis came from a VDJ recombination model fitted to out-of-frame rearrangements, and those results were checked against IGoR. A later analysis scored TCR-TCR, TCR-HLA and TCR-CMV co-occurrence with hypergeometric tests, applying a repertoire-size bias correction to TCR pairs. In a later analysis, false discovery rates were estimated by permuting HLA or CMV assignments 20 times. In a later analysis, co-occurring TCRs were grouped using DBSCAN, and TCRdist sequence similarity was added for clustering within HLA-allele-positive subsets. Repertoires with fewer than 30,000 or more than 120,000 public chains were left out of co-occurrence clustering, as were several repertoires with anomalous nucleotide sharing. The immuneACCESS repertoire file appears here via TCRdb, limited to in-frame rearrangements. These files lack a portion of the clones; in checked studies, under half of the deficit traces to unresolved V genes, and the cause of the others is not known. The DNA gave D and trimming, while V, J and clone size come from that table. The sample records more than 90,000 clones, 85% to 90% of which are singletons. The ten most abundant clones make up about 4.3% of the sample.

Paper-wide results and their limitations: Compared with equally common non-associated chains, HLA-associated TCR beta chains in a later analysis were more clonally expanded and had lower generation probabilities. Linkage disequilibrium might explain the correlated functional status among segregating V segments, but an unknown experimental factor could not be excluded. When HLA alleles, especially DR and DQ, strongly co-occurred, TCR associations were difficult to assign to individual alleles. While some public TCRs were present in many individuals, most TCR sequences turned up only very rarely across donors. Roughly uniform sequencing depth across donors was assumed in presence/absence analyses, although this assumption may not hold. Immune exposure information for the cohort was limited to CMV serostatus. In a later genetic analysis, a missense DCLRE1C variant was associated with V-gene and J-gene trimming of TCR beta chains, and the association was replicated in an independent cohort. The study gave a list of 150 to 200 TCR beta chains associated with cytomegalovirus. Some IMGT-functional V segments, including TRBV6-2 and TRBV6-3, could not be distinguished by the 87-base-pair reads and were therefore excluded. A later analysis found that TCR association rates varied across HLA loci, with DRB1 alleles showing the most associated TCRs and HLA-C alleles the fewest. A further reported finding was that TCR beta sequences accurately predicted the HLA-A and HLA-B alleles for most subjects in the first cohort. It was suggested by the authors that the approach could potentially be generalized to other disease states and immunological phenotypes. A cluster of highly shared sequence variants was judged likely to represent a technical artifact of the sequencing pipeline. In an earlier analysis of around 500 of the donors, most TCR beta V segments appeared in productive rearrangements about 87% or about 30% of the time, broadly matching IMGT annotations. A later analysis associated about 17,000 TCR beta sequences with specific HLA alleles at a false discovery rate of 0.05. Several of the top co-occurrence clusters appeared to be linked to parvovirus B19, influenza, CMV and Epstein-Barr virus, according to a later analysis. Seventeen rarely observed V segments, including chromosome 9 orphons, were excluded from the earlier analysis of about 500 of the donors because counts were too low. Compared with the roughly 670-donor mean, donors in an Asian-associated ancestry cluster had fewer N-insertions in productive TCRs, according to a later genetic analysis. This cohort had only TCR beta chains sequenced, and the lack of alpha or paired-chain data limited which features could be detected. Because HLA typing was missing for some donors at each locus, association tests included only the typed subset. The classifier was reported to diagnose cytomegalovirus status with high specificity and sensitivity in both the original cohort and the validation cohort. A few of the identified cytomegalovirus-associated TCR beta chains were confirmed in vitro to be specific for cytomegalovirus antigens. In a later analysis, most CMV-associated TCR beta chains were found to appear HLA-restricted, with HLA associations seemingly driven largely by CMV exposure.

In total, about 650 healthy bone marrow donors made up the cohort. At the time of sampling, all cohort members were nominally healthy, though unrecorded immune exposures were likely present. The donor tested CMV seronegative, placing the donor among the 350 or so seronegative members of the cohort. Each donor provided a peripheral blood sample, and peripheral blood mononuclear cells were used for TCR beta sequencing. Genomic DNA extraction from the blood cell samples was performed with the Qiagen DNeasy Blood Extraction Kit. The chain is made from TRBV28 and TRBJ2-1; TRBD2 agrees with 11 junctional bases. This receptor was obtained from a man between 25 and 39 years old in good health and CMV-seronegative. Source material: PBMCs. The DNA sequence follows: TGTGCCAGCGGCGGGACTAGCGGCTACAATGAGCAGTTCTTC. Its coded protein is CASGGTSGYNEQFF.